The text below deals with one TCR beta chain. The sample comes from a study of blood T cell repertoires in COVID-19. About the research overall: The origin of the acute and convalescent COVID-19 samples was the United States, Italy and Spain. T cells, B-cell-depleted T cells, or PBMCs supplied cDNA or gDNA.

Germline assignment: CDR1 MNHEY and CDR2 SVGAGI. The CDR3 runs to 13 residues. The V end was cut by 6 bases, the J end by 10 bases, with 13 bases between. Original methodology: Reference gene primer amplification gave estimated nucleated cell counts. Using immunoSEQ multiplex PCR, the repertoire was profiled, and TCRdb retains in-frame clones only, with some absent. V and J calls and clone size come straight from that table; D and trimming were deduced from the DNA. The sample has fewer than 250,000 clones; more than 70% are singletons. This sequence was found in a man aged 50 to 60 with active or convalescent COVID-19. Material: peripheral blood. The chain has TRBV6-5 and TRBJ1-6; D gene unclear. In DNA form, the CDR3 reads TGTGCCAGCAGGCGCGGGTCGAGCTCACCCCTCCACTTT. Its translation: CASRRGSSSPLHF.